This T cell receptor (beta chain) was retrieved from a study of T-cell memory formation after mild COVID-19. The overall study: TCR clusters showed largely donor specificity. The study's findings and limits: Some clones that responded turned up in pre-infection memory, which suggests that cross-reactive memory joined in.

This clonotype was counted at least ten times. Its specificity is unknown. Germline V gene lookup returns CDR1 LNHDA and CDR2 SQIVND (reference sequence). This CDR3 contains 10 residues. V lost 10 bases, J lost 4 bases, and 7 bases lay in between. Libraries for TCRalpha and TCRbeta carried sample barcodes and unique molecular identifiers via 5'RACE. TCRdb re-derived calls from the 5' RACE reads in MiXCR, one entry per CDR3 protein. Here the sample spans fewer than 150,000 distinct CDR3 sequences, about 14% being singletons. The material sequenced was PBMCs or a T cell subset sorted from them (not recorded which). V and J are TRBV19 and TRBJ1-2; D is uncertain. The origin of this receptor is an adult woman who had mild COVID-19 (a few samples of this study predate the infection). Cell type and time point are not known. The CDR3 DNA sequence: TGTGCCACTGGAGGCTATGGCTACACCTTC. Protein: CATGGYGYTF.